The 4 T cell receptor beta chains in this list originate from one sample, sequenced in a study of early T cells in non-severe SARS-CoV-2 infection. A single record per CDR3 protein comes from TCRdb applying MiXCR to the 5' RACE reads. Seen here are about 15,000 distinct CDR3 sequences, around 5.8% observed once, and the top ten hold approximately 6.8%. The starting material was whole blood, obtained at baseline. These TCRs come from an adult who was a healthcare worker with PCR-confirmed SARS-CoV-2 infection or an uninfected control (not recorded which).

By share, this clonotype counts as medium-sized (0.01 to 0.1%). The chain joins TRBV12-3 or TRBV12-4 to TRBJ1-1; no reliable D call. The CDR3 consists of 13 residues. Trimming took off 6 bases at V and 4 bases at J, with 12 bases between the two ends. CDR3 amino acids: CASSPGPSTEAFF. The CDR3 region has the DNA TGTGCCAGCAGCCCTGGGCCGAGCACTGAAGCTTTCTTT.

This clonotype is classed as medium-sized. J is TRBJ2-7 and V is TRBV13; D is perhaps TRBD2 (5 bases). Germline values: CDR1 PRHDT, CDR2 FYEKMQ (reference sequence). V was pared by 4 bases and J by 5 bases, with 12 bases between. This CDR3 is built from 13 residues. CDR3 coding DNA: TGTGCCAGCAGCTCCCTGGACTCAAACGAGCAGTACTTC. It translates to CASSSLDSNEQYF.

By its share, this clonotype is medium-sized. The gene calls are TRBV12-3 or TRBV12-4 and TRBJ2-1; 8 positions agree with TRBD1. Trimming removed 6 bases from V and 7 bases from J; junction bases left unmatched: 11. The CDR3 loop spans 15 amino acids. As DNA, the CDR3 is TGTGCCAGCAGACGAACCCGACAGGGGAGGAATGAGCAGTTCTTC. It translates to CASRRTRQGRNEQFF.

V gene TRBV2 combines with J gene TRBJ2-3; 11 nucleotides align to TRBD2. Germline CDR1 reads SNHLY; CDR2 reads FYNNEI. The CDR3 has 15 residues. Losses at the gene ends were 1 base for V and 11 bases for J; bases not matched to a gene: 8. This CDR3 reads CASSEGVAGGPRQYF. The CDR3 DNA reads TGTGCCAGCAGTGAAGGAGTAGCGGGGGGGCCGAGGCAGTATTTT.